This TCR beta chain was recovered during a study of blood T cell repertoires in COVID-19. Turning to the study itself: In each case, the material was cDNA or gDNA derived from T cells, B-cell-depleted T cells, or PBMCs.

Assay: immunoSEQ multiplex PCR; the TCRdb copy retains only in-frame clones and omits some. The data contain around 330,000 clones, about 85% of them singletons. The CDR3 length is 19 residues. The V and J ends lost 5 bases and 0 bases, in that order; junction bases with no gene match: 14. Germline CDR1 reads WNHNN; CDR2 reads SYGVQD (reference sequence). This clone has a handful of counts. The age range of participants was 18 to 89 years, with residence in more than 20 US areas. The V and J genes are TRBV10-1 and TRBJ2-3; 10 nucleotides line up with TRBD2. Sequencing used PBMCs or T cells enriched from blood (not recorded which). The TCR was taken from a woman in her twenties or thirties who had been exposed to COVID-19. The CDR3 region is CASSPFPSGGALSTDTQYF. The DNA for the CDR3 is TGCGCCAGCAGTCCGTTCCCCAGCGGGGGGGCCCTGAGCACAGATACGCAGTATTTT.